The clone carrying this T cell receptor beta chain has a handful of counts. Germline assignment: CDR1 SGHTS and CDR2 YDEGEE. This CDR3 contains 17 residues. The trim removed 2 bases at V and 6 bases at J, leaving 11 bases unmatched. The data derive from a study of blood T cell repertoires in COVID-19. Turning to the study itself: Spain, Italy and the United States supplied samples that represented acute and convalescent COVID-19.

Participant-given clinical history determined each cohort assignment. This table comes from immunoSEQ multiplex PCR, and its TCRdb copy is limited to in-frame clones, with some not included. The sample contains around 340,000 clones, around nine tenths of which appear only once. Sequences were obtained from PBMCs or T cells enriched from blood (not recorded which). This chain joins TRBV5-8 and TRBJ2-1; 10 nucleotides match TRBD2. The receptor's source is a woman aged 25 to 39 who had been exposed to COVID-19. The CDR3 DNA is TGTGCCAGCAGCTTCAGTGGGCTAGCGGGAGTACGCAATGAGCAGTTCTTC. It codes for CASSFSGLAGVRNEQFF.